This T cell receptor beta chain is from a study of a mutant IDH1 vaccine in newly diagnosed glioma. Study overall: Across weeks 1, 3, 5, 7, 11, 15, 19 and 23, patients received a vaccination each time, eight in all. Patients arrived already treated with radiotherapy, temozolomide, or both, most having had both.

The germline CDR1 and CDR2 sequences are LNHDA and SQIVND (reference sequence). The V end was cut by 0 bases, the J end by 5 bases, with 17 bases between. This CDR3 region has 18 residues. Turning to this clone: Its antigen is currently unknown.

Time point described: week 23, last vaccination. Every vaccination contained 300 ug of the mutant IDH1 20-mer peptide and was paired with topical imiquimod. Generated by immunoSEQ multiplex PCR, the TCRdb table keeps only in-frame clones and is missing some. The sample consists of 41,000 or so clones, about 78% of them appearing once. Notes on the study in general: Top peripheral T cell clonotype shifts appeared unrelated to pseudoprogression.

This material consisted of PBMCs, taken from a glioma patient whose treatment included an IDH1 peptide vaccine. The V and J genes are TRBV19 and TRBJ1-6, with D possibly TRBD1 on 6 matching bases. This TCR came from a woman in her 40s with glioma. Some clones in this sample may be carry-over from other donors' samples. CDR3 DNA: TGTGCCAGTAGTATAGATCAACGAGGCCACAGGGATAATTCACCCCTCCACTTT. Protein product: CASSIDQRGHRDNSPLHF.